This entry lists 26 T cell receptor beta chains sequenced from one sample in a study of T cell responses to AZD1222 COVID-19 vaccine. The data were produced by immunoSEQ multiplex PCR, yet TCRdb's version contains in-frame clones alone and is incomplete. The sample has about 180,000 clones, 70% to 90% seen once. The sequencing here drew on peripheral blood, taken 28 days after the second dose of the MenACWY control vaccine. These receptors came from an adult who received the MenACWY meningococcal vaccine as a control.

The CDR3 nucleotides read TGCGCCAGCAGCCTCGGCGGGGGCGCCTATGGCTACACCTTC. Its protein is CASSLGGGAYGYTF. This chain uses TRBV4-3 with TRBJ1-2, with a tentative D call TRBD1 (6 bases). The CDR3 has 14 amino acids. Germline CDR1 reads LGHNA; CDR2 reads YSLEER. V lost 4 bases to trimming and J lost 4 bases, with 13 bases between them.

J is TRBJ2-3 and V is TRBV2; D is ambiguous. The length of the CDR3 is 11 residues. The V end was cut by 8 bases, the J end by 2 bases, with 5 bases between. From germline, CDR1 is SNHLY and CDR2 FYNNEI. CDR3 residues: CASGPTDTQYF. In DNA form, the CDR3 reads TGTGCCAGCGGGCCCACAGATACGCAGTATTTT. Looking up the rest from reference TRBV2 and TRBJ2-3 gives the full variable domain: EPEVTQTPSHQVTQMGQEVILRCVPISNHLYFYWYRQILGQKVEFLVSFYNNEISEKSEIFDDQFSVERPDGSNFTLKIRSTKLEDSAMYFCASGPTDTQYFGPGTRLTVL.

This chain uses TRBV11-2 with TRBJ1-4; perhaps TRBD1 as D (5 bases). The length of the CDR3 is 15 residues. The germline CDR1 and CDR2 sequences are SGHAT and FQNNGV. Trimming cost V 5 bases and J 0 bases, with 10 bases left between them. The CDR3 spells CASSGGYATNEKLFF. The CDR3 DNA sequence: TGTGCCAGCAGCGGGGGATATGCAACTAATGAAAAACTGTTTTTT.

This clone was recorded only once. The chain has TRBV28 and TRBJ1-1, with D hard to call. The V end lost 8 bases, the J end lost 3 bases, and 22 bases lay between the germline ends. CDR3 length equals 16 residues. Germline V lookup: CDR1 MDHEN, CDR2 SYDVKM. The CDR3 reads CASGLPLRLKDTEAFF. CDR3 coding DNA: TGTGCCAGCGGACTGCCTTTAAGGCTGAAAGACACTGAAGCTTTCTTT.

The J gene is TRBJ1-2, the V gene TRBV7-8; D gene unclear. V dropped 3 bases and J dropped 8 bases, with 13 bases sitting between them. This CDR3 is 13 amino acids long. Per the germline V gene, CDR1 is SGHVS and CDR2 is FQNEAQ. The DNA of the CDR3 is TGTGCCAGCAGCTTTGCAGGAGATGGGGGCTACACCTTC. Its protein product is CASSFAGDGGYTF.

The gene calls are TRBV25-1 and TRBJ2-2; D is perhaps TRBD1 or TRBD2 (5 bases each). The CDR3 runs 14 residues. Trimming stripped 4 bases from V and 6 bases from J, with 12 bases between. CDR1 MGHDK and CDR2 SYGVNS come from the germline V gene. The CDR3 sequence is CASSALLGAGELFF. The CDR3 DNA reads TGTGCCAGCAGTGCTCTCTTGGGGGCCGGGGAGCTGTTTTTT.

This chain links TRBV7-8 with TRBJ2-2; D is unresolved. The germline V and J ends were trimmed by 1 base and 4 bases, with 7 bases remaining between them. The CDR3 sequence is 14 residues long. Germline V gene lookup returns CDR1 SGHVS and CDR2 FQNEAQ. This chain's CDR3 is CASSLGRITGELFF. DNA for the CDR3: TGTGCCAGCAGCTTAGGGCGGATCACCGGGGAGCTGTTTTTT.

The chain combines TRBV6-2 or TRBV6-3 with TRBJ2-7, with D uncertain. Germline V CDR1 and CDR2: MNHEY, SVGEGT. V lost 2 bases to trimming and J lost 0 bases, with 17 bases between them. The CDR3 has 17 amino acids. The CDR3 sequence: CASSYPDGAFSSYEQYF. The DNA for the CDR3 is TGTGCCAGCAGTTACCCCGATGGAGCCTTCAGCTCCTACGAGCAGTACTTC.

The genes are TRBV28 and TRBJ1-2; TRBD1 might be the D (5 bases). From germline, CDR1 is MDHEN and CDR2 SYDVKM. V was pared by 3 bases and J by 10 bases, with 12 bases between. The length of the CDR3 is 12 residues. The CDR3 DNA is TGTGCCAGCAGTTTCGGTCGGGGGTCCTACACCTTC. Translated, it gives CASSFGRGSYTF.

The chain joins TRBV30 to TRBJ2-7, with D perhaps matching TRBD2 (6 bases). The CDR3 is 14 amino acids. The V and J ends lost 0 bases and 1 base respectively, with 10 bases between them. The V gene's germline CDR1 is GTSNPN and CDR2 SVGIG (reference sequence). Here the CDR3 DNA reads TGTGCCTGGAGTGTGGGGGGTTCTTCCTACGAGCAGTACTTC. The encoded protein is CAWSVGGSSYEQYF.

V is TRBV7-9 and J is TRBJ1-1, with unresolved D. The V end was cut by 6 bases, the J end by 8 bases, with 16 bases between. CDR1 SEHNR and CDR2 FQNEAQ come from the germline V gene (reference sequence). The CDR3 consists of 13 residues. The DNA of the CDR3 is TGTGCCAGCAGTTCGCTTTTCCGGGCGGAAGCTTTCTTT. This gives the protein CASSSLFRAEAFF. Full variable domain (outside the CDR3, taken from reference TRBV7-9 and TRBJ1-1): DTGVSQNPRHKITKRGQNVTFRCDPISEHNRLYWYRQTLGQGPEFLTYFQNEAQLEKSRLLSDRFSAERPKGSFSTLEIQRTEQGDSAMYLCASSSLFRAEAFFGQGTRLTVV.

The chain combines TRBV6-2 or TRBV6-3 with TRBJ2-7, with a tentative D call TRBD1 (6 bases). Trimming removed 2 bases from V and 2 bases from J, with 13 bases in between. This CDR3 is built from 15 residues. Germline CDR1 reads MNHEY; CDR2 reads SVGEGT. The DNA of the CDR3 is TGTGCCAGCAGTTACGCCACAGGGTGGCCCTACGAGCAGTACTTC. It translates to CASSYATGWPYEQYF.

This chain joins TRBV12-3 or TRBV12-4 and TRBJ1-1; D unclear. The CDR3 length is 10 residues. With 5 bases removed from V and 4 bases from J, the gap between germline ends came to 2 bases. The CDR3 nucleotides read TGTGCCAGCAGTAGCACTGAAGCTTTCTTT. Translation gives CASSSTEAFF.

V is TRBV28 and J is TRBJ2-1, with a weak D call TRBD1 (6 bases). Per germline, CDR1 MDHEN and CDR2 SYDVKM. Trimming cost V 2 bases and J 2 bases, with 10 bases left between them. The CDR3 totals 15 residues. The CDR3 coding sequence is TGTGCCAGCAGTTTAATGGCAGGGGCCTACAATGAGCAGTTCTTC. It encodes CASSLMAGAYNEQFF.

The V and J genes are TRBV19 and TRBJ2-6, with D hard to call. CDR1 and CDR2 (germline): LNHDA, SQIVND (reference sequence). Trimming removed 8 bases from V and 0 bases from J, with 8 bases in between. The CDR3 extends over 14 amino acids. The CDR3 bases are TGTGCCAGTGGCACGAGCTCTGGGGCCAACGTCCTGACTTTC. It is translated as CASGTSSGANVLTF.

The V gene is TRBV7-8, the J gene TRBJ2-2; 7 bases map to TRBD2. CDR1 is SGHVS and CDR2 is FQNEAQ in the germline V gene. Trimming removed 3 bases from V and 4 bases from J; junction bases left unmatched: 5. This CDR3 has 15 amino acids. DNA for the CDR3: TGTGCCAGCAGCTTTAGGTTAGCGGGCACCGGGGAGCTGTTTTTT. Its protein product is CASSFRLAGTGELFF.

The chain combines TRBV3-1 (or the pseudogene TRBV3-2) with TRBJ1-2; 7 nucleotides agree with TRBD1. This CDR3 is built from 14 residues. CDR1 is LGHDT and CDR2 is YNNKEL in the germline V gene (reference sequence). The V and J ends lost 6 bases and 8 bases, in that order; junction bases with no gene match: 12. The CDR3 sequence: CASSPSDREGGYTF. The CDR3 DNA reads as TGTGCCAGCAGTCCATCAGACAGGGAGGGCGGCTACACCTTC.

The V gene is TRBV5-8, the J gene TRBJ2-7; 8 bases fit TRBD2. Germline assignment: CDR1 SGHTS and CDR2 YDEGEE. The CDR3 consists of 12 residues. V shed 9 bases and J 5 bases; nucleotides not matched to a gene: 7. The CDR3 region has the DNA TGTGCCACTACGGGAGGGGCTGACGAGCAGTACTTC. This translates into CATTGGADEQYF.

V and J are TRBV6-2 or TRBV6-3 and TRBJ2-1; D perhaps matches TRBD2 (6 bases). The length of the CDR3 is 15 residues. Trimming pared 6 bases from V and 2 bases from J, leaving 14 bases between. Germline lookup yields CDR1 MNHEY and CDR2 SVGEGT. CDR3: CASSPGDGTYNEQFF. CDR3 DNA: TGTGCCAGCAGCCCGGGAGACGGGACCTACAATGAGCAGTTCTTC.

The chain uses TRBV5-1 and TRBJ2-7, with 10 bases matching TRBD1. CDR1 and CDR2 (germline): SGHRS, YFSETQ. This CDR3 is built from 15 residues. V was clipped by 2 bases and J by 0 bases; unmatched bases: 2. DNA for the CDR3: TGCGCCAGCAGCTTCGGACAGGGGGACTCCTACGAGCAGTACTTC. Translated, it gives CASSFGQGDSYEQYF.

The chain couples TRBV19 to TRBJ1-5, with TRBD1 identical over 8 bases. After removal of 4 bases from V and 0 bases from J, the junction contained 11 bases not matched to a gene. There are 18 residues in the CDR3. CDR1 and CDR2 (germline): LNHDA, SQIVND (reference sequence). CDR3 sequence (DNA): TGTGCCAGTAGTAAACAGACAGGGGCAACGGATAGCAATCAGCCCCAGCATTTT. Translated: CASSKQTGATDSNQPQHF.

V gene TRBV23-1 combines with J gene TRBJ2-2; TRBD1 matches 8 bases. TRBV23-1 is noted as an ORF with a role that remains uncertain. V gave up 6 bases and J gave up 1 base; unmatched junction bases: 4. The CDR3 covers 15 residues. CDR3 sequence (DNA): TGCGCCAGCAGCCGGACAGGGAGGAACACCGGGGAGCTGTTTTTT. Translating it yields CASSRTGRNTGELFF.

CDR3 in DNA: TGTGCCAGCAGTTACGCAGGCTATGGCTACACCTTC. Protein: CASSYAGYGYTF. J is TRBJ1-2 and V is TRBV6-2 or TRBV6-3; D gene uncertain. Trimming removed 2 bases at V and 4 bases at J, with 5 bases between. Germline lookup yields CDR1 MNHEY and CDR2 SVGEGT. This CDR3 comprises 12 residues.

The chain couples TRBV30 to TRBJ1-2, with D possibly being TRBD1 (6 bases). The length of the CDR3 is 14 residues. The germline gives CDR1 GTSNPN, CDR2 SVGIG (reference sequence). V was cut by 2 bases and J by 2 bases, with 12 bases left in between. The CDR3 spells CAWSRPGQNYGYTF. In DNA form, the CDR3 reads TGTGCCTGGAGTCGCCCCGGACAGAACTATGGCTACACCTTC.

V usage is TRBV24-1 and J usage is TRBJ1-5; 11 nucleotides line up with TRBD1. The CDR3 extends over 16 amino acids. Germline V lookup: CDR1 KGHDR, CDR2 SFDVKD. V was pared by 4 bases and J by 4 bases, with 5 bases of the junction left unmatched. The CDR3, as DNA: TGTGCCACCAGTGACCAAGGGACAGGGGGGAATCAGCCCCAGCATTTT. This codes for CATSDQGTGGNQPQHF.

The gene calls are TRBV30 and TRBJ1-2; 7 positions match TRBD1. The CDR3 has 14 residues. The V gene's germline CDR1 is GTSNPN and CDR2 SVGIG (reference sequence). V was clipped by 4 bases and J by 6 bases; unmatched bases: 11. The CDR3 region is CAWKRGPGSDGYTF. DNA of the CDR3: TGTGCCTGGAAAAGGGGGCCGGGGTCGGATGGCTACACCTTC.